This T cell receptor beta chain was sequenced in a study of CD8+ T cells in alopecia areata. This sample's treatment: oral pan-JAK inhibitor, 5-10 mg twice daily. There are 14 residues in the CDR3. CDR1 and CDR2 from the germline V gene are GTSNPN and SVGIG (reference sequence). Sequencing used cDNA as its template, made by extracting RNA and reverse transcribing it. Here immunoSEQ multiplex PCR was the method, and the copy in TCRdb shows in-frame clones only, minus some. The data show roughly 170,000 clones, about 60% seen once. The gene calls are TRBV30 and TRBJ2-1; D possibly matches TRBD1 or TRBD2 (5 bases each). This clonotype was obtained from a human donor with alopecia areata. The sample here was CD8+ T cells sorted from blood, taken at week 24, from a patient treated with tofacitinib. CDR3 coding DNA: TGTGCTCATGGAGAGGGGACCTTTTACAATGAGCAGTTCTTC. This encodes CAHGEGTFYNEQFF.